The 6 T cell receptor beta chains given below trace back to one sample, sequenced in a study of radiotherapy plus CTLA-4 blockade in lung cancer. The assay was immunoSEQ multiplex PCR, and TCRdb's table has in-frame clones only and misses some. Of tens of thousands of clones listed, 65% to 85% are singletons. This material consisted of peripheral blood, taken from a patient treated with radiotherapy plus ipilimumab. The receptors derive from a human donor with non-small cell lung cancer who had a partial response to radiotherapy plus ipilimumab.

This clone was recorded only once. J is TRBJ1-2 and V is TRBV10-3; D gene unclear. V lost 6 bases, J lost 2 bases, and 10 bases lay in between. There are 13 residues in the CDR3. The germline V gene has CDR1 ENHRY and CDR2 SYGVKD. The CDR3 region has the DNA TGTGCCATCAGCGGTGTTATAAACTATGGCTACACCTTC. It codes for CAISGVINYGYTF.

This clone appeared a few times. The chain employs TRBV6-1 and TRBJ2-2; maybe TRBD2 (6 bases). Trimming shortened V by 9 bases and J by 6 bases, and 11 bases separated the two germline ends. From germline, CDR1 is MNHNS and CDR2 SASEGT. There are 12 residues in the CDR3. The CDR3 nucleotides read TGTGCCAGGGAGGGTTTAGCCGGGGAGCTGTTTTTT. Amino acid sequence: CAREGLAGELFF.

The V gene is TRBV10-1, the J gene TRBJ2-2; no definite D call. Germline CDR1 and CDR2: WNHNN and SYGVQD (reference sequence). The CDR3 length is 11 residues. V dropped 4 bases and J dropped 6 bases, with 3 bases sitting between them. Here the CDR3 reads CASSAAGELFF. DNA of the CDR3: TGCGCCAGCAGTGCAGCCGGGGAGCTGTTTTTT.

Here the CDR3 reads CVTGGRAGELFF. The CDR3 DNA follows: TGTGTCACGGGGGGCAGAGCCGGGGAGCTGTTTTTT. This chain links TRBV19 with TRBJ2-2; D may be TRBD2 (7 bases). Germline V gene data show CDR1 as LNHDA and CDR2 as SQIVND (reference sequence). CDR3 length equals 12 residues. Combining the CDR3 with reference TRBV19 and TRBJ2-2 gives the whole variable domain DGGITQSPKYLFRKEGQNVTLSCEQNLNHDAMYWYRQDPGQGLRLIYYSQIVNDFQKGDIAEGYSVSREKKESFPLTVTSAQKNPTAFYLCVTGGRAGELFFGEGSRLTVL.

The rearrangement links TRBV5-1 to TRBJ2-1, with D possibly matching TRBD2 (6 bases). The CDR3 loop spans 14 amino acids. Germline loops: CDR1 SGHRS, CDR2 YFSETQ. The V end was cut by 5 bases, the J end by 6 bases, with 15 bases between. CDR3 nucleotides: TGCGCCAGCAGTTGGCAGGGAGGTTCCAATGAGCAGTTCTTC. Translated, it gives CASSWQGGSNEQFF.

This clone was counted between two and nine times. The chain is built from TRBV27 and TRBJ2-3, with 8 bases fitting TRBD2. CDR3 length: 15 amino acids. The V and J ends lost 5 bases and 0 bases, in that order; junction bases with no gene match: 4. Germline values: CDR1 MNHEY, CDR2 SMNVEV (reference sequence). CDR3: CASSKRGPSTDTQYF. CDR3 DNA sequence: TGTGCCAGCAGTAAGCGGGGGCCGAGCACAGATACGCAGTATTTT.